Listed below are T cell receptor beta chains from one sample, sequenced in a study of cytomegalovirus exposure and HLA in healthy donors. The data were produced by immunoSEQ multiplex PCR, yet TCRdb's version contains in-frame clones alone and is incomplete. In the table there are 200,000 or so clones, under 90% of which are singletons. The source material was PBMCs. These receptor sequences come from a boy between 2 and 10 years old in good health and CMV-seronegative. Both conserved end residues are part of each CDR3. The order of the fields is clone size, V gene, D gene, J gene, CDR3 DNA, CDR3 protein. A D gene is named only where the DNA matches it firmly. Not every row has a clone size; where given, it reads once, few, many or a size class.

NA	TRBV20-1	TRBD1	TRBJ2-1	TGCAGTGCTAACAGGGGCAATGAGCAGTTCTTC	CSANRGNEQFF
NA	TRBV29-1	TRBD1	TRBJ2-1	TGCAGCGTGGGTGGACAGGGCACTACCTACAATGAGCAGTTCTTC	CSVGGQGTTYNEQFF
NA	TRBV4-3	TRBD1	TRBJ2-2	TGCGCCAGCAGCCATCCCGGGACAGCCGGGGAGCTGTTTTTT	CASSHPGTAGELFF
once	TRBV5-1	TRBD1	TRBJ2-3	TGCGCCAGCAGCTCCAGACAGGGAACCACAGATACGCAGTATTTT	CASSSRQGTTDTQYF
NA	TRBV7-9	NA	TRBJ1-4	TGTGCCAGCAGCTTAAGTGAGAGGGGGGAAAAACTGTTTTTT	CASSLSERGEKLFF
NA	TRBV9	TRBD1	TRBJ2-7	TGTGCCAGCAGCGTAGAAAGGGGGCTAAAAGAGCAGTACTTC	CASSVERGLKEQYF
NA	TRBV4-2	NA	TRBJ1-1	TGTGCCAGCAGCCCGCAGGGCGTGGGCACTGAAGCTTTCTTT	CASSPQGVGTEAFF
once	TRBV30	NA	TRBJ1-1	TGTGCCTGGACAAGGGGGGGAACTGAAGCTTTCTTT	CAWTRGGTEAFF
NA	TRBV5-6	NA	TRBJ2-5	TGTGCCAGCAGCTTGTTTCCATTCGGGAATCAAAAAGAGACCCAGTACTTC	CASSLFPFGNQKETQYF
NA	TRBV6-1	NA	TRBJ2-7	TGTGCCAGCAGTGAATTATGGAGCTACGAGCAGTACTTC	CASSELWSYEQYF
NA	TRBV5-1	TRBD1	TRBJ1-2	TGCGCCAGCAGCTCCGCTGACAGGGGGTCTAACTATGGCTACACCTTC	CASSSADRGSNYGYTF
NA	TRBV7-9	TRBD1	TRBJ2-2	TGTGCCAGCAGCCTACAGGGGTTTTACGGGGAGCTGTTTTTT	CASSLQGFYGELFF
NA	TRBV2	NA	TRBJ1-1	TGTGCCAGCAGCCAACAGGGCAACACTGAAGCTTTCTTT	CASSQQGNTEAFF
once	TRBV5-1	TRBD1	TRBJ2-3	TGCGCCAGCAGCTCAAGGGACAGGGGGCTTGGTACGCAGTATTTT	CASSSRDRGLGTQYF
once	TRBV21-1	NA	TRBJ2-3	TGTGCCAGCAGCAAAGGTCCGGGTGTCCTCACAGATACGCAGTATTTT	CASSKGPGVLTDTQYF
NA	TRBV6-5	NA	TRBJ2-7	TGTGCCAGCAGTTACGAGGGGGGGGACTCTGGGGAGCAGTACTTC	CASSYEGGDSGEQYF
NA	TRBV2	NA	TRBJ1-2	TGTGCCAGCAGTGGTGGGGGGGCCAACTATGGCTACACCTTC	CASSGGGANYGYTF
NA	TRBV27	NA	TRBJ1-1	TGTGCCAGCAGTCCCTCGGGCAGGGGTGGGACTGAAGCTTTCTTT	CASSPSGRGGTEAFF
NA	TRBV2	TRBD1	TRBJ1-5	TGTGCCAGCAGCACCATGACAGGGGGCCAGGGGTCCCAGCATTTT	CASSTMTGGQGSQHF
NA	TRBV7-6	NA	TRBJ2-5	TGTGCCAGCAGAATCTCCGGGACTGCAGAGACCCAGTACTTC	CASRISGTAETQYF
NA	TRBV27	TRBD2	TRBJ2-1	TGTGCCAGCACTCTACTAGCGGGGGGGCTAGATGAGCAGTTCTTC	CASTLLAGGLDEQFF
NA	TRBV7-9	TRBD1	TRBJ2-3	TGTGCCAGCAGGAGAAAGGGACAGAGGGGCACAGATACGCAGTATTTT	CASRRKGQRGTDTQYF
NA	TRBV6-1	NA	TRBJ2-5	TGTGCCAGCAGTGAACCTGCGTACCAAGAGACCCAGTACTTC	CASSEPAYQETQYF
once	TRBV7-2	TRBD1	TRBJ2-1	TGTGCCAGCGGACCGGGACAGGTTTACAATGAGCAGTTCTTC	CASGPGQVYNEQFF
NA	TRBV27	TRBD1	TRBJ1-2	TGTGCCAGCAGCCCAACCCTCGGACAGGGGGGCTATGGCTACACCTTC	CASSPTLGQGGYGYTF
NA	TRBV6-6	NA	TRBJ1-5	TGTGCCAGCAGTTACGAACCGGAGGGTGATCAGCCCCAGCATTTT	CASSYEPEGDQPQHF
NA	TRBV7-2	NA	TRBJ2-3	TGTGCCAGTAGCCCTTTACGGGGTTCTGGCACAGATACGCAGTATTTT	CASSPLRGSGTDTQYF
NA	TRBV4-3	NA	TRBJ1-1	TGCGCCAGCAGCCAAGAAACGGTCTTACACACTGAAGCTTTCTTT	CASSQETVLHTEAFF
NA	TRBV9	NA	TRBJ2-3	TGTGCCAGCAGCGTAGTAACGGGTGATACGCAGTATTTT	CASSVVTGDTQYF
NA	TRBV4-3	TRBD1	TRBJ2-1	TGCGCCAGCAGCCCGGGACAGTTTTACAATGAGCAGTTCTTC	CASSPGQFYNEQFF
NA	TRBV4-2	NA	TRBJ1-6	TGTGCCAGCAGCCAGCAACAGGGAAATTCACCCCTCCACTTT	CASSQQQGNSPLHF
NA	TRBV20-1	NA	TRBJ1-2	TGCAGTGCTAGTGGAGATGGCTACACCTTC	CSASGDGYTF
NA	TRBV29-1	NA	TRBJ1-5	TGCAGCGTTGAAGATCAAGCTGGGGCGCTCAATCAGCCCCAGCATTTT	CSVEDQAGALNQPQHF
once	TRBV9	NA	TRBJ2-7	TGTGCCAGCAGCGTAGAAGAGAGGGGAGGCTACGAGCAGTACTTC	CASSVEERGGYEQYF
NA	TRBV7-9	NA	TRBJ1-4	TGTGCCAGCAGCTTAACAGGAGAAAAACTGTTTTTT	CASSLTGEKLFF
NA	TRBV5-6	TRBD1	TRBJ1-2	TGTGCCAGCAGCTTCAGGAGACAGGGTTCCTATGGCTACACCTTC	CASSFRRQGSYGYTF
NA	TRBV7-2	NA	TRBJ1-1	TGTGCCAGCAGCTTAGCGTCAGGGATGAACACTGAAGCTTTCTTT	CASSLASGMNTEAFF
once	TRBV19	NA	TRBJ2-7	TGTGCCAGTAGTATAGCCGGGGGACACGAGCAGTACTTC	CASSIAGGHEQYF
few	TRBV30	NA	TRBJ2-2	TGTGCCTGGAGTGTACGGGCAGGGATGGGTCCCGGGGAGCTGTTTTTT	CAWSVRAGMGPGELFF
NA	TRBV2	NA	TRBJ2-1	TGTGCCAGCAGGGAGGCGTCGTTTCTCCCAGAGCAGTTCTTC	CASREASFLPEQFF
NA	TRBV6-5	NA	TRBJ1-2	TGTGCCAGCAGTTACGGTTTCGGGGAGGGGGGCTACACCTTC	CASSYGFGEGGYTF
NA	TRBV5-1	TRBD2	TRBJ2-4	TGCGCCAGCAGCCCAGGGACTAGCGGGGGGGCCGGAGACAGTCAGTACTTC	CASSPGTSGGAGDSQYF
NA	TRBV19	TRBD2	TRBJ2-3	TGTGCCAGTCGGGATGGCGGGGGGGCAGATACGCAGTATTTT	CASRDGGGADTQYF
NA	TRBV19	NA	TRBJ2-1	TGTGCCAGTAGTATAGATGTGAGGGGGGGGAGCTCCTACAATGAGCAGTTCTTC	CASSIDVRGGSSYNEQFF
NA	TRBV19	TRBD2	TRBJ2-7	TGTGCCAGTAGTATATCCAGCGGGGTTGAAGAGCAGTACTTC	CASSISSGVEEQYF
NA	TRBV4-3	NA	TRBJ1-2	TGCGCCAGCAGCCAGCCGGACAGCTATGGCTACACCTTC	CASSQPDSYGYTF
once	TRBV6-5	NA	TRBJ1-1	TGTGCCAGCATCGCAGGAACCATGAACACTGAAGCTTTCTTT	CASIAGTMNTEAFF
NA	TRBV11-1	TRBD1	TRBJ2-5	TGTGCCAGCAGCTTGAGAGGGGGCCGCGAGACCCAGTACTTC	CASSLRGGRETQYF
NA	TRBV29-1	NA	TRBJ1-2	TGCAGCGCCTACTCAGGGGACGGCTACACCTTC	CSAYSGDGYTF
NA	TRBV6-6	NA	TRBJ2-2	TGTGCCAGCAGTTACTCGCGAACCGGGGAGCTGTTTTTT	CASSYSRTGELFF
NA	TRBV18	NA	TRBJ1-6	TGTGCCAGCTCACCCAGCTCGACTGGGCCCCTCCACTTT	CASSPSSTGPLHF
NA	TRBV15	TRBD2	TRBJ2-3	TGTGCCACCAGCATTCGATCGGGGGGGCCGACAGATACGCAGTATTTT	CATSIRSGGPTDTQYF
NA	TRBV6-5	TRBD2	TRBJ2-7	TGTGCCAGCAGTTACGTCGGGGGGAACTCCTACGAGCAGTACTTC	CASSYVGGNSYEQYF
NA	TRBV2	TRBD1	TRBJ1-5	TGTGCCAGCAGTGAGGAAGACAGGGGGCCCGCCATCAAGACCCAGCATTTT	CASSEEDRGPAIKTQHF